The clone carrying this T cell receptor beta chain has a handful of counts. What it binds is unknown. This sample stems from a study of T cell repertoires in cytomegalovirus infection. Study as a whole: Recently described HLA-C-restricted plus well-studied HLA-B-restricted CMV epitopes were used.

TCRdb reprocessed the reads with MiXCR, giving one entry per CDR3 protein. The sample holds around 230,000 distinct CDR3 sequences, 35% to 40% seen once. V was trimmed by 5 bases and J by 5 bases, leaving 18 bases between them. The CDR3 runs 15 residues. Sequencing was performed on CD8+ T cells from cultured PBMCs, taken from culture after CMV antigen stimulation. The receptor was derived from a human donor in good health (CMV status not recorded). Some clones in this sample may be carry-over from other donors' samples. The V gene is TRBV12-3 or TRBV12-4, the J gene TRBJ2-5, with a tentative D call TRBD2 (5 bases). The CDR3 sequence is CASSPTSPRGETQYF. The CDR3 nucleotides read TGTGCCAGCAGTCCGACATCGCCTAGAGGGGAGACCCAGTACTTC.